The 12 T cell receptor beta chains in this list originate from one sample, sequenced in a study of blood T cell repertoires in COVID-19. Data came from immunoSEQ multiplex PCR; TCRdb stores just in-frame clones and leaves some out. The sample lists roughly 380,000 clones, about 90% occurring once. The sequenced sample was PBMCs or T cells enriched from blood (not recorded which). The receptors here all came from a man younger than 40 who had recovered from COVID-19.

CDR3: CASSQDPAGDTEAFF. The CDR3, as DNA: TGTGCCAGCAGCCAAGACCCCGCCGGGGACACTGAAGCTTTCTTT. The chain recombines TRBV3-1 (or the pseudogene TRBV3-2) with TRBJ1-1; D is uncertain. This CDR3 contains 15 residues. Looked up from germline, CDR1 is LGHDT and CDR2 is YNNKEL (reference sequence). Trimming removed 0 bases from V and 3 bases from J, with 11 bases in between.

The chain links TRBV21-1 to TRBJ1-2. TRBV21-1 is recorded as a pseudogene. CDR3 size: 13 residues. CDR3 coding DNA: TGTGCCAGCAGCAAATTACCCCCGGGGGGCTACACCTTC. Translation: CASSKLPPGGYTF.

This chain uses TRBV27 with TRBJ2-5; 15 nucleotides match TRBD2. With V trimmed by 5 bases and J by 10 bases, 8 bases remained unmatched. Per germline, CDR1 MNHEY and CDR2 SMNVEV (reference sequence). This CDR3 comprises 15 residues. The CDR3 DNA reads TGTGCCAGCAGTAGGGGACTAGCGGGGGGCCGGGTCCAGTACTTC. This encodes CASSRGLAGGRVQYF.

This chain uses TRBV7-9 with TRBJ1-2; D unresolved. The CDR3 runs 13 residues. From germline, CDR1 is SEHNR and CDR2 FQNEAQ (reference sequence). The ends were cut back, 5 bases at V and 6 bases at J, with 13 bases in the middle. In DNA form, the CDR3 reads TGTGCCAGCAGCCGTGGCGGGGTAAATGGCTACACCTTC. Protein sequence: CASSRGGVNGYTF.

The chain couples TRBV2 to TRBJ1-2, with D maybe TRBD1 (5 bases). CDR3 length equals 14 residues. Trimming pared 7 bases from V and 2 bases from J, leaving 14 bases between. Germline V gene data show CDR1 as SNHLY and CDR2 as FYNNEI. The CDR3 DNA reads TGTGCCAGCACACGGACGGGGGAGAACTATGGCTACACCTTC. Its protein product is CASTRTGENYGYTF.

The CDR3 spells CASSPRGQALANYGYTF. The CDR3 coding sequence is TGTGCCAGCAGCCCGAGAGGACAGGCTTTAGCTAACTATGGCTACACCTTC. The V and J genes are TRBV7-9 and TRBJ1-2, with 7 positions matching TRBD1. The CDR3 is made up of 17 amino acids. V gave up 5 bases and J gave up 0 bases; unmatched junction bases: 12. Germline V gives CDR1 SEHNR, CDR2 FQNEAQ (reference sequence).

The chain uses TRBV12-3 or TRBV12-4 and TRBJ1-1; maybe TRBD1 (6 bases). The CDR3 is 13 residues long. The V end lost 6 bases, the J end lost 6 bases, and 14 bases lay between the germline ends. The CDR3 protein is CASSRGGLPEAFF. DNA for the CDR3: TGTGCCAGCAGCAGGGGCGGCTTGCCTGAAGCTTTCTTT.

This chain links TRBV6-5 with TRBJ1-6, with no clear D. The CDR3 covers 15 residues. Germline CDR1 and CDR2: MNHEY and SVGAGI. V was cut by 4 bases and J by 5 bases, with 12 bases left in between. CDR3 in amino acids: CASSLGGRHNSPLHF. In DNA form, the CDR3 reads TGTGCCAGCAGTTTAGGCGGGCGGCATAATTCACCCCTCCACTTT.

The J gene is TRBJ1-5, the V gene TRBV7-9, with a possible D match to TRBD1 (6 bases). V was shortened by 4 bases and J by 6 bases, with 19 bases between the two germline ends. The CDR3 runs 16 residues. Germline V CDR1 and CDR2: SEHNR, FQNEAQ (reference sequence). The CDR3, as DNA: TGTGCCAGCAGCTCCCGTGGGGCAGGGGCTTTTCAGCCCCAGCATTTT. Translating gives CASSSRGAGAFQPQHF. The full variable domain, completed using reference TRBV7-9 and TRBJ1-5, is DTGVSQNPRHKITKRGQNVTFRCDPISEHNRLYWYRQTLGQGPEFLTYFQNEAQLEKSRLLSDRFSAERPKGSFSTLEIQRTEQGDSAMYLCASSSRGAGAFQPQHFGDGTRLSIL.

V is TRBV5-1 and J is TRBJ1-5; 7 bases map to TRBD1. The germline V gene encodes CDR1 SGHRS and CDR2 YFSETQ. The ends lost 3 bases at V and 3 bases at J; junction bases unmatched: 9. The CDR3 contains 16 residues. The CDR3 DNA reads TGCGCCAGCAGCTCAGGACAGGCGAACTCCAATCAGCCCCAGCATTTT. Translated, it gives CASSSGQANSNQPQHF.

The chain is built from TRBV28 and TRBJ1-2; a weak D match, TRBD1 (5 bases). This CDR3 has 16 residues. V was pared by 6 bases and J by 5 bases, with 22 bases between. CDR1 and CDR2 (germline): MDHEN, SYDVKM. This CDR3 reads CASRATVLDTTYGYTF. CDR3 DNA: TGTGCCAGCAGGGCGACAGTTTTAGATACCACTTATGGCTACACCTTC.

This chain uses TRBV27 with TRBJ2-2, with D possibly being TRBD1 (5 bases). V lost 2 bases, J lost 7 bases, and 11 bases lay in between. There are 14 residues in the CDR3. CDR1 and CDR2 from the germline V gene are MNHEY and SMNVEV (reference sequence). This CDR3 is CASSLGQGNGELFF. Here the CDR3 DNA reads TGTGCCAGCAGTTTAGGCCAGGGCAACGGGGAGCTGTTTTTT.